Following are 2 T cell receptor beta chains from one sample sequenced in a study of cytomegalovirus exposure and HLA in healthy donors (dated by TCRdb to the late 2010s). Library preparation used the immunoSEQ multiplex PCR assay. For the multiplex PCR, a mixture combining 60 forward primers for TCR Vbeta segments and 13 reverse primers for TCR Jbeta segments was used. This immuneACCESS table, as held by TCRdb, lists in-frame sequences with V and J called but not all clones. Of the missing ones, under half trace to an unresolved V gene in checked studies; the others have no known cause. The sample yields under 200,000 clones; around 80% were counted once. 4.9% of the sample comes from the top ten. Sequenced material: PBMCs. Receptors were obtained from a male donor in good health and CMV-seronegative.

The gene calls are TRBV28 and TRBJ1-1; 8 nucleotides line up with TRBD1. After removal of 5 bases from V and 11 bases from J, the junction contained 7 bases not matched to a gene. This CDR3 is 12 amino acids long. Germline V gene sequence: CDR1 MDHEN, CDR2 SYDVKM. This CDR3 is CASSPMDRAAFF. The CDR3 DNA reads TGTGCCAGCAGTCCCATGGACAGGGCGGCTTTCTTT.

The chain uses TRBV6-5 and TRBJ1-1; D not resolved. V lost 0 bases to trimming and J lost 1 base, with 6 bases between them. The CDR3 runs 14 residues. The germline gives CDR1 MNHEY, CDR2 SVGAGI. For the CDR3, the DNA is TGTGCCAGCAGTTACTCGAGCTCGAACACTGAAGCTTTCTTT. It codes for CASSYSSSNTEAFF.